This T cell receptor (beta chain) was sequenced in a study of metastatic and nonmetastatic thyroid tumors. No treatment had been given to any patient before thyroid surgery. The table lists this clone with many counts. TCRdb re-called the PCR reads with MiXCR. The table shows 20,000 to 25,000 clones, with roughly 11% occurring only once. The CDR3 length is 19 residues. The material sequenced was blood. The chain links TRBV21-1 to TRBJ2-7; no DNA check was done on the table's D call, TRBD2. TRBV21-1 is listed as a pseudogene. The TCR comes from a female donor with papillary thyroid cancer or a benign thyroid nodule (not recorded which). Some clones in this sample may be carry-over from other donors' samples. The CDR3 reads CASSTPRGRAGANSYEQYF. For the CDR3, the DNA is TGTGCCAGCAGCACCCCCCGTGGGAGGGCGGGAGCGAACTCCTACGAGCAGTACTTC.